This T cell receptor beta chain came from a study of T cell changes during pregnancy in multiple sclerosis. Generated by immunoSEQ multiplex PCR, the TCRdb table keeps only in-frame clones and is missing some. The profile shows about 79,000 clones, about 93% of them singletons. CDR3 length: 13 amino acids. Losses at the gene ends were 5 bases for V and 6 bases for J; bases not matched to a gene: 7. Per the germline V gene, CDR1 is SEHNR and CDR2 is FQNEAQ (reference sequence). The sequences come from CD4+ T cells from peripheral blood mononuclear cells, collected in the second trimester of pregnancy. The chain is built from TRBV7-9 and TRBJ2-7, with 7 nucleotides matching TRBD1. The TCR sequence derives from a female donor with multiple sclerosis, enrolled in a pregnancy study. The CDR3 here is CASSIKTGIEQYF. CDR3 bases: TGTGCCAGCAGCATCAAGACAGGGATCGAGCAGTACTTC.